Presented here are 22 T cell receptor beta chains from one specimen sequenced in a study of cytomegalovirus exposure and HLA in healthy donors (dated by TCRdb to about 2017). The method behind the library was the immunoSEQ multiplex PCR assay. For the multiplex PCR, a mixture combining 60 forward primers for TCR Vbeta segments and 13 reverse primers for TCR Jbeta segments was used. TCRdb took this table from immuneACCESS and kept in-frame rearrangements with V and J called. Such tables lack part of the clones; where checked against another copy, unresolved V genes explain under half of the gap, and the rest is unexplained. The sample yields roughly 150,000 clones; approximately 80% were counted once. Together, the top ten hold approximately 1.5% of the sample. Sequenced input: PBMCs. Receptors were obtained from a woman aged 18-29 years in good health and CMV-seronegative.

The J gene is TRBJ2-5, the V gene TRBV5-1; a possible D gene is TRBD2 (5 bases). Germline CDR1 is SGHRS and CDR2 is YFSETQ. CDR3 length: 13 amino acids. Trimming left V 4 bases short and J 1 base short, with 8 bases between. CDR3: CASSAGFQETQYF. DNA of the CDR3: TGCGCCAGCAGCGCGGGTTTCCAAGAGACCCAGTACTTC. Based on the CDR3 plus reference TRBV5-1 and TRBJ2-5, the full variable domain is KAGVTQTPRYLIKTRGQQVTLSCSPISGHRSVSWYQQTPGQGLQFLFEYFSETQRNKGNFPGRFSGRQFSNSRSEMNVSTLELGDSALYLCASSAGFQETQYFGPGTRLLVL.

This chain joins TRBV5-4 and TRBJ1-1, with TRBD1 matching over 7 bases. The germline gives CDR1 SGHNT, CDR2 YYREEE (reference sequence). The V and J ends lost 4 bases and 1 base, in that order; junction bases with no gene match: 4. The CDR3 loop spans 14 amino acids. CDR3 residues: CASSKQGSNTEAFF. The CDR3, as DNA: TGTGCCAGCAGCAAACAGGGGTCGAACACTGAAGCTTTCTTT.

This clone appeared many times. The gene calls are TRBV6-1 and TRBJ2-3, with 9 nucleotides matching TRBD1. The CDR3 contains 14 residues. CDR1 is MNHNS and CDR2 is SASEGT in the germline V gene. V lost 1 base to trimming and J lost 4 bases; unmatched junction nucleotides: 0. CDR3 protein: CASSEGQGADTQYF. The CDR3 DNA reads TGTGCCAGCAGTGAAGGACAGGGGGCAGATACGCAGTATTTT.

The gene calls are TRBV18 and TRBJ1-1, with a possible D match to TRBD1 (5 bases). Germline CDR1 is KGHSH and CDR2 is LQKENI. The CDR3 runs to 16 residues. Trimming took 3 bases from V and 3 from J, leaving 17 bases between them. The CDR3 DNA follows: TGTGCCAGCTCACCCCTTCGTTGGGTAGGGGACACTGAAGCTTTCTTT. This translates into CASSPLRWVGDTEAFF.

The rearrangement uses TRBV2 and TRBJ1-1; D remains ambiguous. With 5 bases removed from V and 1 base from J, the gap between germline ends came to 8 bases. The CDR3 loop spans 13 amino acids. The V gene's germline CDR1 is SNHLY and CDR2 FYNNEI. In nucleotides, the CDR3 is TGTGCCAGCAGTACTTCCGGGAACACTGAAGCTTTCTTT. Translation: CASSTSGNTEAFF. The full variable domain, its missing parts supplied by reference TRBV2 and TRBJ1-1, is EPEVTQTPSHQVTQMGQEVILRCVPISNHLYFYWYRQILGQKVEFLVSFYNNEISEKSEIFDDQFSVERPDGSNFTLKIRSTKLEDSAMYFCASSTSGNTEAFFGQGTRLTVV.

The chain joins TRBV2 to TRBJ1-2, with D possibly being TRBD1 (6 bases). V shed 7 bases and J shed 4 bases, with 13 bases lying between them. Looked up from germline, CDR1 is SNHLY and CDR2 is FYNNEI. The CDR3 contains 13 residues. CDR3 sequence reads: CASKTGQSYGYTF. In nucleotides, the CDR3 is TGTGCCAGCAAGACAGGACAGTCCTATGGCTACACCTTC.

This chain uses TRBV5-1 with TRBJ1-4; 7 nucleotides align to TRBD1. The CDR3 has 15 amino acids. V was pared by 0 bases and J by 8 bases, with 7 bases of the junction left unmatched. From germline, CDR1 is SGHRS and CDR2 YFSETQ. This CDR3 is CASSLGDRSIEKLFF. The CDR3 nucleotides read TGCGCCAGCAGCTTGGGGGACAGAAGCATCGAAAAACTGTTTTTT.

The chain links TRBV27 to TRBJ1-5; 8 nucleotides agree with TRBD1. The germline V gene has CDR1 MNHEY and CDR2 SMNVEV (reference sequence). The CDR3 loop spans 15 amino acids. V was clipped by 0 bases and J by 2 bases; unmatched bases: 0. The CDR3 reads CASSLSTGGNQPQHF. CDR3 DNA sequence: TGTGCCAGCAGTTTATCGACAGGGGGCAATCAGCCCCAGCATTTT.

The gene calls are TRBV6-6 and TRBJ1-2; 8 bases agree with TRBD1. Germline CDR1 is MNHNY and CDR2 is SVGAGI (reference sequence). Losses at the gene ends were 2 bases for V and 6 bases for J; bases not matched to a gene: 11. The CDR3 has 16 residues. The DNA for the CDR3 is TGTGCCAGCAGTTACGCGCCTCGAGCAGGGGGCCATGGCTACACCTTC. Translated: CASSYAPRAGGHGYTF.

V and J are TRBV7-9 and TRBJ2-5, with TRBD2 matching over 8 bases. Germline assignment: CDR1 SEHNR and CDR2 FQNEAQ (reference sequence). The V gene end was trimmed by 3 bases and the J gene end by 7 bases; junction bases not matched to a gene: 4. The CDR3 has 13 residues. DNA for the CDR3: TGTGCCAGCAGCTTGGGACTAGGGACGACCCAGTACTTC. Translating it yields CASSLGLGTTQYF.

This clone was observed a few times. The chain has TRBV27 and TRBJ2-1; D is perhaps TRBD1 (6 bases). Trimming cost V 5 bases and J 2 bases, with 16 bases left between them. Germline CDR1 is MNHEY and CDR2 is SMNVEV (reference sequence). This CDR3 comprises 16 residues. CDR3 bases: TGTGCCAGCAGTACCCAATACAGGGCTACCTACAATGAGCAGTTCTTC. Amino acid sequence: CASSTQYRATYNEQFF.

CDR3 DNA sequence: TGCGCCAGCAGCCAGGGACAGGGGACGGGTGAGCAGTACTTC. Protein sequence: CASSQGQGTGEQYF. J is TRBJ2-5 and V is TRBV4-1; 10 bases agree with TRBD1. Germline CDR1 is MGHRA and CDR2 is YSYEKL. The V gene end was trimmed by 3 bases and the J gene end by 11 bases; junction bases not matched to a gene: 9. This CDR3 contains 14 residues.

In its sample, this clone was seen once. This chain joins TRBV7-6 and TRBJ2-7; 10 nucleotides match TRBD1. Germline CDR1 is SGHVS and CDR2 is FNYEAQ. V was pared by 5 bases and J by 6 bases, with 10 bases of the junction left unmatched. The CDR3 length is 15 residues. The CDR3 protein is CASSRTTGGFGEQYF. Written as DNA, the CDR3 is TGTGCCAGCAGCCGAACGACAGGGGGCTTCGGCGAGCAGTACTTC.

This chain links TRBV6-1 with TRBJ1-1; D gene unclear. Germline V gene sequence: CDR1 MNHNS, CDR2 SASEGT. Trimming left V 7 bases short and J 7 bases short, with 16 bases between. The CDR3 covers 13 residues. CDR3 protein: CASTDLPGYEAFF. DNA for the CDR3: TGTGCCAGCACCGACCTGCCGGGGTATGAAGCTTTCTTT.

This clone was detected once. The chain has TRBV27 and TRBJ1-1; possible D gene TRBD1, 6 bases. The CDR3 sequence is 14 residues long. Germline CDR1 MNHEY, CDR2 SMNVEV (reference sequence). V dropped 3 bases and J dropped 4 bases, with 12 bases sitting between them. CDR3 in amino acids: CASSLRRGGTEAFF. Written as DNA, the CDR3 is TGTGCCAGCAGTTTGCGTAGGGGGGGCACTGAAGCTTTCTTT.

The chain combines TRBV2 with TRBJ2-6, with D unclear. CDR1 is SNHLY, CDR2 FYNNEI, per germline. The CDR3 is 13 residues long. Trimming left V 6 bases short and J 0 bases short, with 3 bases between. The CDR3 reads CASSFSGANVLTF. The CDR3 DNA follows: TGTGCCAGCAGCTTCTCTGGGGCCAACGTCCTGACTTTC. Full variable domain (rest looked up from reference TRBV2 and TRBJ2-6): EPEVTQTPSHQVTQMGQEVILRCVPISNHLYFYWYRQILGQKVEFLVSFYNNEISEKSEIFDDQFSVERPDGSNFTLKIRSTKLEDSAMYFCASSFSGANVLTFGAGSRLTVL.

The chain couples TRBV29-1 to TRBJ1-1; D remains unclear. V shed 8 bases and J shed 5 bases, with 12 bases lying between them. From germline, CDR1 is SQVTM and CDR2 ANQGSEA. The CDR3 is 11 amino acids. The CDR3 here is CSWGGMTEAFF. The CDR3 DNA is TGCAGCTGGGGAGGGATGACTGAAGCTTTCTTT.

CDR3 loop: CASRFGQGSNQPQHF. In DNA, the CDR3 is TGTGCCAGTAGATTCGGACAGGGCTCGAATCAGCCCCAGCATTTT. The chain links TRBV19 to TRBJ1-5, with 8 bases identical to TRBD1. The CDR3 loop spans 15 amino acids. Germline CDR1 is LNHDA and CDR2 is SQIVND (reference sequence). The trim removed 6 bases at V and 4 bases at J, leaving 8 bases unmatched.

V and J are TRBV30 and TRBJ1-3, with unresolved D. Germline CDR1 is GTSNPN and CDR2 is SVGIG (reference sequence). CDR3 length equals 13 residues. V gave up 1 base and J gave up 4 bases, with 8 bases separating them. Here the CDR3 DNA reads TGTGCCTGGAGTGGAGGAGCCGGAAACACCATATATTTT. It translates to CAWSGGAGNTIYF. Drawing the rest from reference TRBV30 and TRBJ1-3, the complete variable domain is SQTIHQWPATLVQPVGSPLSLECTVEGTSNPNLYWYRQAAGRGLQLLFYSVGIGQISSEVPQNLSASRPQDRQFILSSKKLLLSDSGFYLCAWSGGAGNTIYFGEGSWLTVV.

This sequence joins TRBV5-4 and TRBJ1-2; D is uncertain. V was trimmed by 3 bases and J by 8 bases, leaving 17 bases between them. The germline V gene encodes CDR1 SGHNT and CDR2 YYREEE (reference sequence). The CDR3 has 14 amino acids. Here the CDR3 DNA reads TGTGCCAGCAGCTCCGACGGGGTATGGGAGGGCTACACCTTC. Its translation: CASSSDGVWEGYTF.

The rearrangement uses TRBV5-6 and TRBJ1-2; TRBD1 is a possible D gene (5 bases). Trimming stripped 2 bases from V and 8 bases from J, with 13 bases between. This CDR3 has 13 amino acids. CDR1 is SGHDT, CDR2 YYEEEE, per germline. The CDR3 region is CASSFLRGNGYTF. CDR3 sequence (DNA): TGTGCCAGCAGCTTCCTGCGGGGGAACGGCTACACCTTC.

CDR3 sequence: CASSLGTKDEQYF. The CDR3 region has the DNA TGTGCCAGCAGCTTGGGGACAAAGGACGAGCAGTACTTC. The V call is TRBV7-3, the J call TRBJ2-7; perhaps TRBD1 as D (6 bases). The CDR3 covers 13 residues. Per the germline V gene, CDR1 is SGHTA and CDR2 is FQGTGA. V shed 3 bases and J shed 5 bases, with 11 bases lying between them.